A single sample gave rise to the 13 T cell receptor beta chains below, sequenced in a study of Ad26.COV2.S vaccination and SARS-CoV-2 variants. The method was immunoSEQ multiplex PCR; TCRdb's version includes in-frame clones alone and lacks a portion of them. In the table there are 400,000 or so clones, roughly nine tenths of which are singletons. Treatment in this sample: roughly 19 received Ad26.COV2.S at low or high dose, single or two shots; about 5 received placebo; per-sample allocation not given. At day 63 after the first vaccine or placebo injection, samples were drawn. Sequencing used peripheral blood, obtained in a trial of Ad26.COV2.S vaccine versus placebo. The origin of the receptors is a person between 18 and 65 years old who received the Ad26.COV2.S COVID-19 vaccine or a placebo.

The V and J genes are TRBV30 and TRBJ1-5; D is undetermined. This CDR3 has 13 residues. Trimming removed 0 bases at V and 7 bases at J, with 10 bases between. Germline CDR1 and CDR2: GTSNPN and SVGIG (reference sequence). CDR3 DNA: TGTGCCTGGAGTGTAGGAGGCTACCAGCCCCAGCATTTT. Translating gives CAWSVGGYQPQHF.

The chain combines TRBV6-2 or TRBV6-3 with TRBJ1-4; 10 bases match TRBD1. The length of the CDR3 is 14 residues. Germline V CDR1 and CDR2: MNHEY, SVGEGT. V lost 4 bases to trimming and J lost 8 bases; unmatched junction nucleotides: 4. The CDR3 nucleotides read TGTGCCAGCAGTTCCGGACAGGGGGTGGAAAAACTGTTTTTT. As protein: CASSSGQGVEKLFF.

The V call is TRBV3-1 (or the pseudogene TRBV3-2), the J call TRBJ1-6; a possible D gene is TRBD1 (5 bases). The CDR3 has 17 amino acids. V was trimmed by 6 bases and J by 5 bases, leaving 20 bases between them. Per germline, CDR1 LGHDT and CDR2 YNNKEL (reference sequence). The CDR3 DNA reads TGTGCCAGCAGTCTTCCCCAGGCGCGGGGCCATAATTCACCCCTCCACTTT. Translation gives CASSLPQARGHNSPLHF.

This chain joins TRBV6-5 and TRBJ2-1; 8 bases map to TRBD2. The CDR3 totals 14 residues. Germline lookup yields CDR1 MNHEY and CDR2 SVGAGI. The ends lost 2 bases at V and 9 bases at J; junction bases unmatched: 6. The CDR3 nucleotides read TGTGCCAGCAGTTACGTCGGGGGGGCCCGTGAGCAGTTCTTC. This gives the protein CASSYVGGAREQFF.

The rearrangement joins TRBV3-1 (or the pseudogene TRBV3-2) to TRBJ2-4; no reliable D call. Germline CDR1 is LGHDT and CDR2 is YNNKEL (reference sequence). This CDR3 comprises 14 residues. Trimming pared 0 bases from V and 1 base from J, leaving 4 bases between. CDR3 DNA: TGTGCCAGCAGCCAAGATGAGGCCAAAAACATTCAGTACTTC. Translation: CASSQDEAKNIQYF.

The V call is TRBV6-5, the J call TRBJ2-6; unclear D gene. The CDR3 has 13 amino acids. Trimming took 6 bases from V and 4 from J, leaving 7 bases between them. Germline-derived CDR1 and CDR2 are MNHEY and SVGAGI. CDR3 amino acids: CASRTGGANVLTF. The CDR3 DNA reads TGTGCCAGCAGGACTGGAGGGGCCAACGTCCTGACTTTC.

The chain combines TRBV5-5 with TRBJ2-2; D gene unclear. The germline CDR1 and CDR2 sequences are SGHKS and YYEKEE (reference sequence). The CDR3 spans 14 residues. Trimming stripped 0 bases from V and 4 bases from J, with 7 bases between. The CDR3 DNA follows: TGTGCCAGCAGCTTGGCCACAGTCACCGGGGAGCTGTTTTTT. This codes for CASSLATVTGELFF.

The chain links TRBV29-1 to TRBJ2-6, with D tentatively TRBD2 (5 bases). Trimming pared 0 bases from V and 2 bases from J, leaving 17 bases between. Germline V gene lookup returns CDR1 SQVTM and CDR2 ANQGSEA. This CDR3 region has 18 residues. This CDR3 reads CSVEDLRASLAGANVLTF. The CDR3 DNA is TGCAGCGTTGAAGATTTGCGGGCTTCTCTCGCTGGGGCCAACGTCCTGACTTTC.

This clone came up once. V and J are TRBV30 and TRBJ1-1; D is perhaps TRBD1 (5 bases). From germline, CDR1 is GTSNPN and CDR2 SVGIG (reference sequence). CDR3 length equals 12 residues. V was shortened by 5 bases and J by 5 bases, with 12 bases between the two germline ends. This CDR3 is CAWGLGGTEAFF. The CDR3 DNA follows: TGTGCCTGGGGCCTTGGGGGGACTGAAGCTTTCTTT.

The chain recombines TRBV6-5 with TRBJ2-5; 8 nucleotides line up with TRBD2. The CDR3 consists of 15 residues. After removal of 6 bases from V and 5 bases from J, the junction contained 11 bases not matched to a gene. Germline-derived CDR1 and CDR2 are MNHEY and SVGAGI. CDR3 nucleotides: TGTGCCAGCAGCCAAAGAGCGGGGGAGAGGGAGACCCAGTACTTC. Its protein product is CASSQRAGERETQYF.

This clone has only a few counts. This specimen includes other DNA sequences encoding the same CDR3. This chain uses TRBV5-1 with TRBJ2-7; TRBD1 aligns across 11 bases. Germline values: CDR1 SGHRS, CDR2 YFSETQ. CDR3 length: 17 residues. The ends lost 0 bases at V and 5 bases at J; junction bases unmatched: 10. The CDR3 spells CASSLEGTGGRGDEQYF. In nucleotides, the CDR3 is TGCGCCAGCAGCTTGGAAGGGACAGGGGGTCGGGGCGACGAGCAGTACTTC.

The rearrangement links TRBV14 to TRBJ2-5; D is undetermined. The CDR3 sequence is 14 residues long. V dropped 3 bases and J dropped 5 bases, with 13 bases sitting between them. The germline CDR1 and CDR2 sequences are SGHDN and FVKESK. The CDR3 region is CASSHQNRLETQYF. Here the CDR3 DNA reads TGTGCCAGCAGCCATCAAAATCGGTTGGAGACCCAGTACTTC.

The V and J genes are TRBV3-1 (or the pseudogene TRBV3-2) and TRBJ2-2, with 12 bases fitting TRBD2. Germline V gene sequence: CDR1 LGHDT, CDR2 YNNKEL (reference sequence). J gave up 4 bases and V 1 base, and 7 bases lay outside the gene matches. This CDR3 contains 18 residues. CDR3 coding DNA: TGTGCCAGCAGCCAAGGTCCTAGCGGGGGGGTTACCACCGGGGAGCTGTTTTTT. Translation gives CASSQGPSGGVTTGELFF.